This T cell receptor (beta chain) was retrieved from a study of tumor-infiltrating lymphocytes in primary liver carcinoma. Constant-region priming of about 520 ng total RNA yielded TCR beta cDNA. Sequencing libraries for TCR beta derived from three nested multiplex PCR rounds that used slightly modified ARM-PCR. Primers for the first two PCR rounds were TRBV1-TRBV30 forward primers and a C-beta reverse primer (approximately 10 cycles per round). One entry per CDR3 protein, called by TCRdb with MiXCR from the multiplex PCR reads. The sample holds about 35,000 distinct CDR3 sequences; over 65% are singletons and the top ten take 16%. Germline lookup yields CDR1 SQVTM and CDR2 ANQGSEA. The CDR3 has 13 amino acids. The roughly 20-31 mg bulk tissue piece was not sorted before simultaneous RNA and DNA extraction. General study points: Tumor-blood pairs (like tumor-adjacent pairs) overlapped less than tumor region pairs did. Compared with blood, tumor repertoires held significantly more in their top 250 clones. Only about 7-25% of top clones were detected in each of the five tumor regions.

For this clonotype: As yet, its antigen is unknown. Germline and junction disagree at one end, which may indicate a read error.

The gene calls are TRBV29-1 and TRBJ2-5, with D perhaps given as TRBD1 or TRBD2 (6 bases each). This clonotype was obtained from a man aged 40-49 years with primary liver carcinoma and hepatitis B virus infection. Sequenced: liver tumor tissue from sampling region 4. Sample subset: tumor region T4, right-lateral pole. CDR3 DNA sequence: TGCAGCTCATCAGTGGGGGGCCAAGAGACCCAATACTTC. It translates to CSSSVGGQETQYF.